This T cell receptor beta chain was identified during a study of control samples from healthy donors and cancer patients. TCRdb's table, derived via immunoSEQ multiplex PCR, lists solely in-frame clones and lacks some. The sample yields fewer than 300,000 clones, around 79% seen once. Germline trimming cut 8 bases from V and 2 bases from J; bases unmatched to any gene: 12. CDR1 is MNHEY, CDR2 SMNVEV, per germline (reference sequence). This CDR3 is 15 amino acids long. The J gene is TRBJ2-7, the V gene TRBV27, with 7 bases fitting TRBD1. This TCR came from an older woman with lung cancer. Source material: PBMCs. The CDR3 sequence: CASRPTGQRTYEQYF. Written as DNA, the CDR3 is TGTGCCAGCCGCCCAACGGGACAGCGAACCTACGAGCAGTACTTC.